The T cell receptor beta chain described here comes from a study of CD8 T cells in ankylosing spondylitis. CDR3 size: 17 residues. Germline-derived CDR1 and CDR2 are SEHNR and FQNEAQ (reference sequence). V was clipped by 4 bases and J by 0 bases; unmatched bases: 10. General study results and limits: For ankylosing spondylitis blood, a TCR beta motif of under ten highly homologous variants appeared characteristic.

With respect to this clonotype: The antigen remains undetermined.

TCRdb reprocessed the 5' RACE reads with MiXCR, giving one entry per CDR3 protein. The sample holds 400,000 to 450,000 distinct CDR3 sequences, 15% to 20% seen once. The V call is TRBV7-9, the J call TRBJ2-7; 9 bases are a match to TRBD1. This TCR derives from a male donor with ankylosing spondylitis. The sequencing sample was made of blood, either unsorted or a sorted T cell fraction (not recorded which). CDR3 protein: CASSSGTGRTSSYEQYF. For the CDR3, the DNA is TGTGCCAGCAGCTCCGGGACAGGGCGCACCAGCTCCTACGAGCAGTACTTC.